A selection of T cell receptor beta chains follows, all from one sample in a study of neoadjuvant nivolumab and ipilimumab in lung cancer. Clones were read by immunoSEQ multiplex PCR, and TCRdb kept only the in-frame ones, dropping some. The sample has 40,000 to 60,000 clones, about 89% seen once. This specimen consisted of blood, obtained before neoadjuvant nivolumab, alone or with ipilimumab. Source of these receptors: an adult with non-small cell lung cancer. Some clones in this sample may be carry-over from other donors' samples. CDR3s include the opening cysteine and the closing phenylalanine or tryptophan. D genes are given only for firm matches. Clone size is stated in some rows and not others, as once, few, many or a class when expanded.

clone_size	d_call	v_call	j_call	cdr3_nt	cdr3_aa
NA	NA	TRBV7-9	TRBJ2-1	TGTGCCAGCACCCTCGGGACTCCATATGAGCAGTTCTTC	CASTLGTPYEQFF
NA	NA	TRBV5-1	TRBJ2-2	TGCGCCAGCAGCCGCGGGGACACCGGGGAGCTGTTTTTT	CASSRGDTGELFF
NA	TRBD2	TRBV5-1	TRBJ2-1	TGCGCCAGCAGCTTCGGTGGCGGGAGCTCCTACAATGAGCAGTTCTTC	CASSFGGGSSYNEQFF
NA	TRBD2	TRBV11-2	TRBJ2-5	TGTGCCAGCAGCTTATCGGGCGGGAGGGAGACCCAGTACTTC	CASSLSGGRETQYF
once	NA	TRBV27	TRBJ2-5	TGTGCCAGCAGTAAGGGTGACCAAGAGACCCAGTACTTC	CASSKGDQETQYF
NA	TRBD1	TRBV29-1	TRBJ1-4	TGCAGCGTTGGGGGGACAGGAGGAGGCGAAAAACTGTTTTTT	CSVGGTGGGEKLFF
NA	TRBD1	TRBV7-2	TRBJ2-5	TGTGCCAGCAGCTTAGACAGGGGAAAAGAGACCCAGTACTTC	CASSLDRGKETQYF
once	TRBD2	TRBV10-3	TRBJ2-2	TGTGCCATCACCCCCGGCGGGAGCACCGGGGAGCTGTTTTTT	CAITPGGSTGELFF
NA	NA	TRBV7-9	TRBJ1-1	TGTGCCAGCAACCTAAGGGACATTCCCGCTTTCTTT	CASNLRDIPAFF
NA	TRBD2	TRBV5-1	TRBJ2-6	TGCGCCAGCAGCTTGGTAGCGGGAGGGCCGCCTGGGGCCAACGTCCTGACTTTC	CASSLVAGGPPGANVLTF
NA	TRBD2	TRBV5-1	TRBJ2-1	TGCGCCAGCAGCTTGGGTGGACTAGCGGGAGACAATGAGCAGTTCTTC	CASSLGGLAGDNEQFF
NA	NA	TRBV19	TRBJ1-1	TGTGCCAGTAGTACATCTACTGGGGTCACTGAAGCTTTCTTT	CASSTSTGVTEAFF
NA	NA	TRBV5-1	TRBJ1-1	TGCGCCAGCAGAGAGGCAGTGAACACTGAAGCTTTCTTT	CASREAVNTEAFF
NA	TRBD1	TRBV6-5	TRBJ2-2	TGTGCCAGCAGACAGGGGACGGCCTTCACCGGGGAGCTGTTTTTT	CASRQGTAFTGELFF
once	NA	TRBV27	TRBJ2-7	TGTGCCAGCAGTCCTAGGGGTAACGAGCAGTACTTC	CASSPRGNEQYF
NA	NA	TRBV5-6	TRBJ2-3	TGTGCCAGCAGCTTGGGGCAGGGTAGCGGCTCTAGCACAGATACGCAGTATTTT	CASSLGQGSGSSTDTQYF
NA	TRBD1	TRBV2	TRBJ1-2	TGTGCCAGCAGGTTACAGGGGGGTAACTATGGCTACACCTTC	CASRLQGGNYGYTF
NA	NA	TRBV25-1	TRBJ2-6	TGTGCCAGCAGTGTTACAGGGAGCGGGGCCAACGTCCTGACTTTC	CASSVTGSGANVLTF
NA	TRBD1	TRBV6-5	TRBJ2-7	TGTGCCAGCAGTCGACGGGACAGGGGTTCCTACGAGCAGTACTTC	CASSRRDRGSYEQYF
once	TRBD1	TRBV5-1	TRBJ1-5	TGCGCCAGCAGCTTGACAGGGGCGGGCAATCAGCCCCAGCATTTT	CASSLTGAGNQPQHF
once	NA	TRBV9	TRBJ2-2	TGTGCCAGCAGCCCCCGGGGGAGGACCGGGTGGGCCGGGGAGCTGTTTTTT	CASSPRGRTGWAGELFF
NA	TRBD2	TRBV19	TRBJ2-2	TGTGCCAGTAGTATGCGGGGGGGGAGTAATGCCGGGGAGCTGTTTTTT	CASSMRGGSNAGELFF
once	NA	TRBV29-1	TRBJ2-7	TGCAGCGTTCAAGGGCCCGGGAAACCCTACGAGCAGTACTTC	CSVQGPGKPYEQYF
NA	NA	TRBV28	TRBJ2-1	TGTGCCAGCCAGGGGGGGCGTAATGAGCAGTTCTTC	CASQGGRNEQFF
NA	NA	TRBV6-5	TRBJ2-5	TGTGCCAGCAGGGGGGGCGGGATCGGAACTGAGACCCAGTACTTC	CASRGGGIGTETQYF
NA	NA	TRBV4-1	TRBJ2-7	TGCGCCAGCAGCCACCTTGGGATCCCCCCTTTCTACGAGCAGTACTTC	CASSHLGIPPFYEQYF
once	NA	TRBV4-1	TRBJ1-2	TGCGCCAGCAGCCAAGATCGGGGGGCGTTGAACTATGGCTACACCTTC	CASSQDRGALNYGYTF
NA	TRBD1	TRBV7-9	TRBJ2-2	TGTGCCAGCAGCCCGCAGGGGGAAGGGGCCGGGGAGCTGTTTTTT	CASSPQGEGAGELFF
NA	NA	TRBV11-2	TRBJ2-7	TGTGCCAGCAGCTCTTGGGCCTCGGTCTACGAGCAGTACTTC	CASSSWASVYEQYF
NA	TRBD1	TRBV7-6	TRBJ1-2	TGTGCCAGCAGCCCCGACTCCCAGGGGGCGCGGGGCTACACCTTC	CASSPDSQGARGYTF
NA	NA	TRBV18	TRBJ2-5	TGTGCCAGCTCACCGGCCTCCGAGACCCAGTACTTC	CASSPASETQYF
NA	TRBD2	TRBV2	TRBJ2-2	TGTGCCAGCAGTGGAAGGACTAGCACCGGGGAGCTGTTTTTT	CASSGRTSTGELFF
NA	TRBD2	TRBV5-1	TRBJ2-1	TGCGCCAGCAGCTTTATAGCTAGCGGAGACAATGAGCAGTTCTTC	CASSFIASGDNEQFF
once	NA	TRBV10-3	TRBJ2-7	TGTGCCATCACGGAGGGGGCGGGCTCTTCCTACGAGCAGTACTTC	CAITEGAGSSYEQYF
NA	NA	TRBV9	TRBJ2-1	TGTGCCAGCAGCGTATCACACGCGGCCTACAATGAGCAGTTCTTC	CASSVSHAAYNEQFF
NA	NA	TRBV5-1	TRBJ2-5	TGCGCCAGCAGCGTTGCTCAAGAGACCCAGTACTTC	CASSVAQETQYF
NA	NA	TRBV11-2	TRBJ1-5	TGTGCCAGCAGCTTAGGACAGAATAGCAATCAGCCCCAGCATTTT	CASSLGQNSNQPQHF
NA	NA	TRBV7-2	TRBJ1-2	TGTGCCAGCAGCTTAGGAGGTTACTATGGCTACACCTTC	CASSLGGYYGYTF
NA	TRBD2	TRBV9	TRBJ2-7	TGTGCCAGCAGCGAAGCGGGAGGCGGCCCGTACGAGCAGTACTTC	CASSEAGGGPYEQYF
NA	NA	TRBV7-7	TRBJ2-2	TGTGCTAGCTCAGCCGTGGGGGGCGGAACCGGGGAGCTGTTTTTT	CASSAVGGGTGELFF
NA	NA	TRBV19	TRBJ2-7	TGTGCCAGTAGTAGAGAAGGGACGGCGAGCTCCTACGAGCAGTACTTC	CASSREGTASSYEQYF